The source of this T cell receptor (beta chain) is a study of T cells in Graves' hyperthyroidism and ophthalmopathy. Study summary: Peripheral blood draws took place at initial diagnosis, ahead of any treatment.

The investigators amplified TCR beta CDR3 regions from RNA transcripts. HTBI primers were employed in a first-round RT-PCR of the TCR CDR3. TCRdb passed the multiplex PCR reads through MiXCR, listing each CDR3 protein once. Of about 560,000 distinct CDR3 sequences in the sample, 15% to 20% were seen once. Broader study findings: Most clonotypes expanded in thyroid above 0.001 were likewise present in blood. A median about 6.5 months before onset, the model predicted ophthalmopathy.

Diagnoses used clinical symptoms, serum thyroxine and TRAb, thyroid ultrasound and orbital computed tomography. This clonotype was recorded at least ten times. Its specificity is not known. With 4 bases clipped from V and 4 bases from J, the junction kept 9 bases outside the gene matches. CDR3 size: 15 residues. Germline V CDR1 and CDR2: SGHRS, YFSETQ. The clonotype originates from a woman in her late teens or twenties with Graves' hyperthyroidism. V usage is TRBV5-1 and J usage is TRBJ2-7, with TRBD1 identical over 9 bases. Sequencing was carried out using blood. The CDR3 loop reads CASSHPDRGEYEQYF. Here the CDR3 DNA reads TGCGCCAGCAGCCATCCGGACAGGGGCGAGTACGAGCAGTACTTC.